This note documents a single T cell receptor beta chain sequence. This sample is drawn from a study of blood T cell repertoires in COVID-19. Study background: The United States, Italy and Spain supplied acute and convalescent COVID-19 samples. T cells, B-cell-depleted T cells, or PBMCs provided the cDNA or gDNA that served as material.

Germline V gives CDR1 SGHDN, CDR2 FVKESK. The CDR3 has 17 residues. The V end was cut by 0 bases, the J end by 1 base, with 10 bases between. In the original analysis: Estimation of nucleated cell counts relied on the amplification of reference gene primers. Using immunoSEQ multiplex PCR, the repertoire was profiled, and TCRdb retains in-frame clones only, with some absent. V, J and clone size are taken as reported in that table, and D and trimming were inferred from the DNA itself. The sample contains 35,000 to 40,000 clones, roughly 84% of which appear only once. This receptor was obtained from a man in his fifties or sixties with active COVID-19. The gene calls are TRBV14 and TRBJ1-6; tentative D call: TRBD1 (6 bases). Sequenced input: peripheral blood. The CDR3 is CASSQDQQGSYNSPLHF. The CDR3, as DNA: TGTGCCAGCAGCCAAGATCAACAGGGTTCCTATAATTCACCCCTCCACTTT.